The 14 T cell receptor beta chains presented below share a single source sample, sequenced in a study of technical replicates of blood from a handful of donors. Here immunoSEQ multiplex PCR was the method, and the copy in TCRdb shows in-frame clones only, minus some. The data show approximately 94,000 clones, 96% seen once. The sequenced material came from T cells isolated from PBMCs. These receptor sequences come from a human donor in good health.

CDR3 nucleotide sequence: TGCGCCAGCAGCGTTGACAGCTCTGGGGCCAACGTCCTGACTTTC. Its translation: CASSVDSSGANVLTF. The chain recombines TRBV5-1 with TRBJ2-6; tentatively, D is TRBD1 (5 bases). V was shortened by 4 bases and J by 0 bases, with 8 bases between the two germline ends. Germline V gene lookup returns CDR1 SGHRS and CDR2 YFSETQ. This CDR3 has 15 amino acids.

Here the CDR3 DNA reads TGTGCCAGCAGTGGAGATCTAGCCAAAAACATTCAGTACTTC. Translation: CASSGDLAKNIQYF. The chain couples TRBV6-1 to TRBJ2-4, with D uncertain. The CDR3 totals 14 residues. Germline V gene lookup returns CDR1 MNHNS and CDR2 SASEGT. The V gene lost 4 bases and the J gene lost 0 bases, with 7 bases spanning the gap.

The chain links TRBV2 to TRBJ1-4; no firm D call. V was trimmed by 6 bases and J by 4 bases, leaving 12 bases between them. This CDR3 is 14 amino acids long. The germline V gene has CDR1 SNHLY and CDR2 FYNNEI. The CDR3 sequence is CASSGRQINEKLFF. Here the CDR3 DNA reads TGTGCCAGCAGCGGCAGGCAGATTAATGAAAAACTGTTTTTT.

Regarding this clone: Other DNA sequences from this sample encode an identical CDR3 as well. J is TRBJ2-7 and V is TRBV7-3, with D possibly matching TRBD1 (6 bases). Germline V gene sequence: CDR1 SGHTA, CDR2 FQGTGA. V was shortened by 0 bases and J by 3 bases, with 6 bases between the two germline ends. This CDR3 is 13 amino acids long. Here the CDR3 DNA reads TGTGCCAGCAGCTTAACAGGGGGCTACGAGCAGTACTTC. It codes for CASSLTGGYEQYF.

The chain joins TRBV7-9 to TRBJ2-7; 7 nucleotides agree with TRBD2. This CDR3 region has 15 residues. With V trimmed by 8 bases and J by 4 bases, 14 bases remained unmatched. The germline V gene has CDR1 SEHNR and CDR2 FQNEAQ (reference sequence). The CDR3 nucleotides are TGTGCCAGCGAAGCACGGGCTAGCGGATTATACGAGCAGTACTTC. Protein: CASEARASGLYEQYF.

The chain has TRBV5-6 and TRBJ1-1, with TRBD1 as a possible D gene (5 bases). The CDR3 runs to 13 residues. V was clipped by 2 bases and J by 1 base, with 6 bases between them. CDR1 is SGHDT and CDR2 is YYEEEE in the germline V gene. CDR3: CASSFDRNTEAFF. In DNA, the CDR3 is TGTGCCAGCAGCTTCGACAGGAACACTGAAGCTTTCTTT.

The CDR3 DNA follows: TGTGCCAGCAGTTTGGGGCGCCGGACTGAAGCTTTCTTT. Protein sequence: CASSLGRRTEAFF. This chain joins TRBV27 and TRBJ1-1; weak D call: TRBD1 (5 bases). CDR1 and CDR2 from the germline V gene are MNHEY and SMNVEV (reference sequence). The V end lost 3 bases, the J end lost 5 bases, and 10 bases lay between the germline ends. This CDR3 has 13 amino acids.

This clone showed up just once. The chain's CDR3 is CASSFPREGTYEQYF. The CDR3 DNA is TGTGCCAGCAGCTTTCCGCGGGAGGGTACCTACGAGCAGTACTTC. The V gene is TRBV5-4, the J gene TRBJ2-7; 9 bases fit TRBD2. The CDR3 has 15 residues. Trimming took 2 bases from V and 2 from J; bases not matched to a gene: 5. Germline CDR1 SGHNT, CDR2 YYREEE (reference sequence). Based on the CDR3 plus reference TRBV5-4 and TRBJ2-7, the full variable domain is ETGVTQSPTHLIKTRGQQVTLRCSSQSGHNTVSWYQQALGQGPQFIFQYYREEENGRGNFPPRFSGLQFPNYSSELNVNALELDDSALYLCASSFPREGTYEQYFGPGTRLTVT.

On this clone: The sample has other DNA sequences that encode this CDR3 too. The rearrangement uses TRBV15 and TRBJ2-7; D is possibly TRBD1 (6 bases). The CDR3 extends over 13 amino acids. Trimming removed 0 bases from V and 4 bases from J, with 7 bases in between. Germline V gene lookup returns CDR1 LNHNV and CDR2 YYDKDF (reference sequence). The CDR3 DNA reads as TGTGCCACCAGCAGAGACAGGGGATACGAGCAGTACTTC. This encodes CATSRDRGYEQYF.

V gene TRBV6-5 combines with J gene TRBJ2-7; possible D gene TRBD2, 6 bases. Trimming left V 6 bases short and J 4 bases short, with 13 bases between. CDR3 length equals 13 residues. The germline CDR1 and CDR2 sequences are MNHEY and SVGAGI. CDR3 loop: CASRGTADYEQYF. CDR3 bases: TGTGCCAGCAGAGGGACTGCTGATTACGAGCAGTACTTC.

This sequence joins TRBV2 and TRBJ2-7; a possible D gene is TRBD2 (6 bases). The length of the CDR3 is 14 residues. Per germline, CDR1 SNHLY and CDR2 FYNNEI. Trimming removed 4 bases at V and 1 base at J, with 11 bases between. CDR3 in DNA: TGTGCCAGCAGTGGCGGGATAGGATCCTACGAGCAGTACTTC. Encoded protein: CASSGGIGSYEQYF.

The chain employs TRBV11-2 and TRBJ2-4, with 8 nucleotides matching TRBD2. J gave up 0 bases and V 3 bases, and 4 bases lay outside the gene matches. The CDR3 length is 16 residues. Germline assignment: CDR1 SGHAT and CDR2 FQNNGV. CDR3 region: CASSFSGTLAKNIQYF. The CDR3 nucleotides are TGTGCCAGCAGCTTTAGCGGGACGCTAGCCAAAAACATTCAGTACTTC. Supplemented by reference TRBV11-2 and TRBJ2-4, the full variable domain reads EAGVAQSPRYKIIEKRQSVAFWCNPISGHATLYWYQQILGQGPKLLIQFQNNGVVDDSQLPKDRFSAERLKGVDSTLKIQPAKLEDSAVYLCASSFSGTLAKNIQYFGAGTRLSVL.

V gene TRBV27 combines with J gene TRBJ2-7, with D possibly matching TRBD2 (5 bases). V lost 3 bases, J lost 2 bases, and 8 bases lay in between. This CDR3 has 13 amino acids. Germline V gene lookup returns CDR1 MNHEY and CDR2 SMNVEV (reference sequence). Here the CDR3 reads CASSLRVPYEQYF. CDR3 in DNA: TGTGCCAGCAGTTTGCGGGTCCCCTACGAGCAGTACTTC.

The V and J genes are TRBV20-1 and TRBJ1-1; D is uncertain. Deletions cut 8 bases from V and 4 bases from J, with 8 bases between. In germline, CDR1 is DFQATT, CDR2 SNEGSKA (reference sequence). This CDR3 spans 10 amino acids. The CDR3 nucleotides read TGCAGTCCTCAGCGCACTGAAGCTTTCTTT. Its protein is CSPQRTEAFF.